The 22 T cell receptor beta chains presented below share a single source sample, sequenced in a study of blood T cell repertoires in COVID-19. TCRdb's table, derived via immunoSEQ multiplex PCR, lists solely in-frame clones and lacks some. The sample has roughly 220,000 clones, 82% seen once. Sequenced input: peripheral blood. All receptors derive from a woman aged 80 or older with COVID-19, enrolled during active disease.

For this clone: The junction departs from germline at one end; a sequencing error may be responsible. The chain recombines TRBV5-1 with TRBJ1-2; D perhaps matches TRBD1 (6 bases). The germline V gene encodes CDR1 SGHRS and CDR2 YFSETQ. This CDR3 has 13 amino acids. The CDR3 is CANSPRGIYGYTF. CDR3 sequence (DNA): TGCGCCAACAGCCCCAGGGGCATCTATGGCTACACCTTC.

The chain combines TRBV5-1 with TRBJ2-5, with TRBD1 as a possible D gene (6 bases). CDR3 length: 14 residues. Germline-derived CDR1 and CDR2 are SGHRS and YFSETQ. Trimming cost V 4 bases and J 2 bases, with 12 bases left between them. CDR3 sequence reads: CASSPGQLQETQYF. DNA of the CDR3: TGCGCCAGCAGCCCCGGACAGTTACAAGAGACCCAGTACTTC.

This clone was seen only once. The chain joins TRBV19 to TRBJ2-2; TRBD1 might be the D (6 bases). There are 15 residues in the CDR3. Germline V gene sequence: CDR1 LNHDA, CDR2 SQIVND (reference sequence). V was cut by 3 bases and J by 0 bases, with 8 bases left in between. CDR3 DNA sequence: TGTGCCAGTAGTATCGGGACATCGAACACCGGGGAGCTGTTTTTT. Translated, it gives CASSIGTSNTGELFF.

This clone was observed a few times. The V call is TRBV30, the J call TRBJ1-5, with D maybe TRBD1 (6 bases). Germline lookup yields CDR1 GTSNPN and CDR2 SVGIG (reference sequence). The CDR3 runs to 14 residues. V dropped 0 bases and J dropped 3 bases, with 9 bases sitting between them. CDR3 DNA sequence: TGTGCCTGGAGTGTTGGACAGAACAATCAGCCCCAGCATTTT. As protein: CAWSVGQNNQPQHF.

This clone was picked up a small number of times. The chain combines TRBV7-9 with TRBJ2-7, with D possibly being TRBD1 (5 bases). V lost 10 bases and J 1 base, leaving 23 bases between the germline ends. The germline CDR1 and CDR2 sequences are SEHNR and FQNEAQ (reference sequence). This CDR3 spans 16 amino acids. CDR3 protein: CATYPPGASSSYEQYF. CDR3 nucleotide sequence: TGTGCCACCTATCCCCCTGGGGCGTCTTCTTCCTACGAGCAGTACTTC.

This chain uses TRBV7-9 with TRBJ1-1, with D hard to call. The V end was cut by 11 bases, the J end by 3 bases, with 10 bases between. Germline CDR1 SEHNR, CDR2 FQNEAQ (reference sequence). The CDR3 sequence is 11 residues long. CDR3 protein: CAGEEDTEAFF. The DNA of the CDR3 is TGTGCCGGAGAAGAGGACACTGAAGCTTTCTTT.

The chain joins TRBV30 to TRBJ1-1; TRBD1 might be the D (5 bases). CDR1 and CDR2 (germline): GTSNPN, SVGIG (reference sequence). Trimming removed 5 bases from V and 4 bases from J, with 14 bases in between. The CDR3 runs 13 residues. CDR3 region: CAWDQGLSTEAFF. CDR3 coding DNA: TGTGCCTGGGACCAGGGATTAAGCACTGAAGCTTTCTTT.

The DNA of the CDR3 is TGTGCCAGCAGCTCGAGGAAGGAGACCCAGTACTTC. Translation: CASSSRKETQYF. The chain links TRBV7-2 to TRBJ2-5; D unclear. The V gene lost 4 bases and the J gene lost 5 bases, with 8 bases spanning the gap. Germline V gene lookup returns CDR1 SGHTA and CDR2 FQGNSA. The CDR3 totals 12 residues. Full variable domain (rest looked up from reference TRBV7-2 and TRBJ2-5): GAGVSQSPSNKVTEKGKDVELRCDPISGHTALYWYRQSLGQGLEFLIYFQGNSAPDKSGLPSDRFSAERTGGSVSTLTIQRTQQEDSAVYLCASSSRKETQYFGPGTRLLVL.

For the CDR3, the DNA is TGTGCCACCAGTGATAGGGGAAAAGGCAATGAGCAGTTCTTC. Its translation: CATSDRGKGNEQFF. The chain joins TRBV24-1 to TRBJ2-1, with D tentatively TRBD1 (5 bases). This CDR3 is built from 14 residues. V was pared by 3 bases and J by 6 bases, with 11 bases between. Germline V gives CDR1 KGHDR, CDR2 SFDVKD.

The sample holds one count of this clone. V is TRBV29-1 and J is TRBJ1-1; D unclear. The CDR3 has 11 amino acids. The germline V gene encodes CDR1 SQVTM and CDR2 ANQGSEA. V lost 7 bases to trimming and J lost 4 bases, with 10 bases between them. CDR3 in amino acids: CSGSGGTEAFF. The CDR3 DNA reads TGCAGCGGCTCGGGAGGCACTGAAGCTTTCTTT.

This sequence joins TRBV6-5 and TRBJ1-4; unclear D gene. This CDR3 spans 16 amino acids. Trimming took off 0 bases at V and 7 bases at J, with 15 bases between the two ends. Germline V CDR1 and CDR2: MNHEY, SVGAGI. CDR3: CASSYSTSPSPEKLFF. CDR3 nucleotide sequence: TGTGCCAGCAGTTACTCGACAAGTCCAAGCCCTGAAAAACTGTTTTTT.

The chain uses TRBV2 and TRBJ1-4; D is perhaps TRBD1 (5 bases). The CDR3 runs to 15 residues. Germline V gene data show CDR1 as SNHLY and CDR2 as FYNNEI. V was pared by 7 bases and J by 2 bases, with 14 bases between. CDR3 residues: CASTMQGGTNEKLFF. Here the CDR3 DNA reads TGTGCCAGCACGATGCAGGGAGGGACTAATGAAAAACTGTTTTTT.

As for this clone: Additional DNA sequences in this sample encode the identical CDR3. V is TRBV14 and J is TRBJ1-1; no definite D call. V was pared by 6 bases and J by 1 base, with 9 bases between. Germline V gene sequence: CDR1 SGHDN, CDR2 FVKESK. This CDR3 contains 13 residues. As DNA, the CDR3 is TGTGCCAGCAGTCGGCAGGAGAACACTGAAGCTTTCTTT. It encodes CASSRQENTEAFF.

The CDR3 DNA is TGTGCCAGCAGCCAAACTAGCGGGAGGAGCGGGGAGCTGTTTTTT. It codes for CASSQTSGRSGELFF. This sequence joins TRBV3-1 (or the pseudogene TRBV3-2) and TRBJ2-2; 12 bases are a match to TRBD2. The CDR3 sequence is 15 residues long. Germline assignment: CDR1 LGHDT and CDR2 YNNKEL (reference sequence). With 2 bases clipped from V and 7 bases from J, the junction kept 2 bases outside the gene matches.

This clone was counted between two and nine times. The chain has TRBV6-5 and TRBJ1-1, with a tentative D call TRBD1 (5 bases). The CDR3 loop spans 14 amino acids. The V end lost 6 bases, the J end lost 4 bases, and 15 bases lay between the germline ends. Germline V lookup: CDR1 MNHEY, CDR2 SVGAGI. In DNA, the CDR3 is TGTGCCAGCAGGGCCCAGGGTCATAGCACTGAAGCTTTCTTT. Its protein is CASRAQGHSTEAFF.

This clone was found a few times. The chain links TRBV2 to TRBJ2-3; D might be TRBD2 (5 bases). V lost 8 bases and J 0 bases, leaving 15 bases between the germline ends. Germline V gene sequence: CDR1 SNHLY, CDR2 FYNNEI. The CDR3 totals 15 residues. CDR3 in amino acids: CASFIEAASTDTQYF. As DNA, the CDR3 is TGTGCCAGCTTCATAGAAGCGGCAAGCACAGATACGCAGTATTTT.

The CDR3 bases are TGCGCCAGCAGCTTGCAAGGCGTAAAGGGGGACACGCAGTATTTT. Translating gives CASSLQGVKGDTQYF. J is TRBJ2-3 and V is TRBV5-1; a weak D match, TRBD1 (6 bases). This CDR3 has 15 amino acids. V was clipped by 1 base and J by 9 bases, with 18 bases between them. Per germline, CDR1 SGHRS and CDR2 YFSETQ.

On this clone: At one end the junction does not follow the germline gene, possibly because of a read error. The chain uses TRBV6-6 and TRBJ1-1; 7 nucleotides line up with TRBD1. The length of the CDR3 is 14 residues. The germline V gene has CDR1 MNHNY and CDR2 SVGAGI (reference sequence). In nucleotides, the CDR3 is TGTACCAGCATCAAGGGGACAGTGGACCCTGAAGCTTTCTTT. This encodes CTSIKGTVDPEAFF.

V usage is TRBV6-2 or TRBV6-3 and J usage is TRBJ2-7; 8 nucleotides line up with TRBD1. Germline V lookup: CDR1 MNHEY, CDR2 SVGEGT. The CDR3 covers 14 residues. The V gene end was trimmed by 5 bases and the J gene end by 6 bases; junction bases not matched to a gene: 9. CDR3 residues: CASSRSGTGREQYF. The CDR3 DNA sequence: TGTGCCAGCAGTCGCTCCGGGACAGGTCGCGAGCAGTACTTC.

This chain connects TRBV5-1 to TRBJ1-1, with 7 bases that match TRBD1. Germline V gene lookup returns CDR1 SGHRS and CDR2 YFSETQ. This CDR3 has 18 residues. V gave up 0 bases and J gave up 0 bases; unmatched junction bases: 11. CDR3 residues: CASSLERGGSNMNTEAFF. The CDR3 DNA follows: TGCGCCAGCAGCTTGGAAAGAGGGGGCTCCAACATGAACACTGAAGCTTTCTTT.

In nucleotides, the CDR3 is TGTGCCAGCAGTGTTACCTACGCTCACTATGGCTACACCTTC. Residues: CASSVTYAHYGYTF. The V gene is TRBV27, the J gene TRBJ1-2; D gene ambiguous. The V end was cut by 5 bases, the J end by 3 bases, with 13 bases between. The CDR3 loop spans 14 amino acids. Germline V gene lookup returns CDR1 MNHEY and CDR2 SMNVEV (reference sequence).

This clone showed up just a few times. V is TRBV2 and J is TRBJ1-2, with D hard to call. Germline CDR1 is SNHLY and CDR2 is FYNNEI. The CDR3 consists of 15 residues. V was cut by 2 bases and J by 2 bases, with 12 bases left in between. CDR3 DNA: TGTGCCAGCAGTGAAAACACGGGTAGCAACTATGGCTACACCTTC. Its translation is CASSENTGSNYGYTF.